These 30 T cell receptor beta chains were sequenced from one sample in a study of CD8 T cells in Susac syndrome. When the RNA was reverse transcribed, random hexamers were used with an input of roughly 0.5 to 1 ug. TCRdb itself ran the immunoSEQ multiplex PCR reads through MiXCR, one entry per CDR3 protein. The sample has under 200,000 distinct CDR3 sequences; approximately 94% are singletons. Sequenced: CD4+ T cells from PBMCs. The source of these receptors is a human donor with Susac syndrome.

The rearrangement uses TRBV7-2 and TRBJ2-5; 8 nucleotides match TRBD2. CDR3 length equals 16 residues. Germline CDR1 and CDR2: SGHTA and FQGNSA. J lost 5 bases, V lost 1 base, and 9 bases had no gene match. The CDR3 DNA is TGTGCCAGCAGCTTAGGATCACGGGGGGGCGTGGAGACCCAGTACTTC. Translation gives CASSLGSRGGVETQYF.

CDR3 residues: CASSLGSTTSGANVLTF. In DNA form, the CDR3 reads TGTGCCAGCAGCTTAGGGTCAACTACCTCTGGGGCCAACGTCCTGACTTTC. The chain links TRBV5-6 to TRBJ2-6; D gene unclear. The CDR3 is 17 residues long. V gave up 2 bases and J gave up 0 bases, with 12 bases separating them. Germline V lookup: CDR1 SGHDT, CDR2 YYEEEE.

V usage is TRBV30 and J usage is TRBJ1-2; no definite D call. This CDR3 spans 11 amino acids. Germline values: CDR1 GTSNPN, CDR2 SVGIG (reference sequence). V lost 5 bases, J lost 13 bases, and 17 bases lay in between. The CDR3 loop is CAWETDALPTF. CDR3 DNA sequence: TGTGCCTGGGAGACGGACGCCCTCCCCACCTTC.

The CDR3 DNA follows: TGCAGTGCTAGGGTAGGGGGGAATGAGAATCAGCCCCAGCATTTT. Protein: CSARVGGNENQPQHF. This sequence joins TRBV20-1 and TRBJ1-5; TRBD1 is a possible D gene (6 bases). The CDR3 sequence is 15 residues long. The germline V and J ends were trimmed by 3 bases and 4 bases, with 16 bases remaining between them. CDR1 DFQATT and CDR2 SNEGSKA come from the germline V gene (reference sequence).

Comments on this clonotype: The germline gene is not matched at one end of the junction; a read error may be the cause. The chain couples TRBV7-7 to TRBJ2-5, with 16 nucleotides matching TRBD2. Germline V gene lookup returns CDR1 SSHAT and CDR2 FNYEAQ (reference sequence). The CDR3 consists of 17 residues. The chain's CDR3 is CASSLGLAGGNQETQYF. The DNA for the CDR3 is TGTGCTAGCAGCTTGGGACTAGCGGGGGGGAACCAAGAGACCCAGTACTTC.

The V call is TRBV6-1, the J call TRBJ2-1, with TRBD1 matching 10 bases. J lost 10 bases, V lost 3 bases, and 12 bases had no gene match. This CDR3 is built from 16 residues. Germline lookup yields CDR1 MNHNS and CDR2 SASEGT. The CDR3: CASSEGGTGVPKEQFF. CDR3 nucleotide sequence: TGTGCCAGCAGTGAGGGTGGGACAGGGGTACCTAAGGAGCAGTTCTTC.

Points on this clonotype: An end of the junction differs from the germline gene, which may be a read error. The chain joins TRBV29-1 to TRBJ2-7, with no clear D. The CDR3 runs 12 residues. Germline values: CDR1 SQVTM, CDR2 ANQGSEA. CDR3 sequence (DNA): TGCAGCGTGGCGGACGGCTCCGACGAGCAGTACTTC. It codes for CSVADGSDEQYF.

The chain employs TRBV4-3 and TRBJ1-6; D gene uncertain. The V gene lost 0 bases and the J gene lost 7 bases, with 10 bases spanning the gap. Germline V CDR1 and CDR2: LGHNA, YSLEER. This CDR3 comprises 15 residues. The CDR3 region has the DNA TGCGCCAGCAGCCAAGAAGACGGTCGAAATTCACCCCTCCACTTT. This gives the protein CASSQEDGRNSPLHF.

This rearrangement joins TRBV5-6 to TRBJ1-1; TRBD1 matches at 9 bases. This CDR3 spans 14 amino acids. The germline V gene encodes CDR1 SGHDT and CDR2 YYEEEE. V dropped 1 base and J dropped 6; count of bases not matched to a gene: 4. The CDR3 here is CASSLNRGLSEAFF. The CDR3 DNA sequence: TGTGCCAGCAGCTTGAACAGGGGGCTCTCTGAAGCTTTCTTT.

This clonotype showed up just once. The chain employs TRBV10-2 and TRBJ2-5, with D hard to call. The length of the CDR3 is 12 residues. The ends were cut back, 8 bases at V and 4 bases at J, with 11 bases in the middle. Germline V gene lookup returns CDR1 WSHSY and CDR2 SAAADI. The CDR3 spells CASGHSGETQYF. As DNA, the CDR3 is TGCGCCAGCGGTCACAGTGGAGAGACCCAGTACTTC.

V is TRBV20-1 and J is TRBJ2-7, with TRBD1 matching 9 bases. V lost 5 bases and J lost 3; bases outside the gene matches: 5. This CDR3 is 13 amino acids long. Germline values: CDR1 DFQATT, CDR2 SNEGSKA (reference sequence). The DNA for the CDR3 is TGCAGTGCTGTGTACAGGGGGCACTACGAGCAGTACTTC. Translated, it gives CSAVYRGHYEQYF.

The chain uses TRBV7-2 and TRBJ2-3, with D perhaps matching TRBD1 (6 bases). The length of the CDR3 is 15 residues. CDR1 is SGHTA, CDR2 FQGNSA, per germline. V gave up 5 bases and J gave up 1 base, with 13 bases separating them. The CDR3 DNA follows: TGTGCCAGCAGCCAGGGGCACAAGCGCACAGATACGCAGTATTTT. Translation gives CASSQGHKRTDTQYF. The complete variable domain, with remaining parts taken from reference TRBV7-2 and TRBJ2-3, reads GAGVSQSPSNKVTEKGKDVELRCDPISGHTALYWYRQSLGQGLEFLIYFQGNSAPDKSGLPSDRFSAERTGGSVSTLTIQRTQQEDSAVYLCASSQGHKRTDTQYFGPGTRLTVL.

The chain couples TRBV12-3 or TRBV12-4 to TRBJ2-5; 7 bases are a match to TRBD1. This CDR3 spans 16 amino acids. V was pared by 6 bases and J by 1 base, with 11 bases of the junction left unmatched. CDR3 sequence: CASSPRDREFQETQYF. DNA of the CDR3: TGTGCCAGCAGCCCCCGGGACAGAGAATTCCAAGAGACCCAGTACTTC.

This clonotype was observed a single time. This sequence joins TRBV7-9 and TRBJ2-3, with 7 nucleotides matching TRBD2. Germline CDR1 reads SEHNR; CDR2 reads FQNEAQ (reference sequence). The CDR3 runs 13 residues. The V segment lost 10 bases and the J segment 6 bases; nucleotides outside the gene matches: 10. CDR3 sequence reads: CAISGSGGDTQYF. The CDR3 DNA sequence: TGTGCCATCAGTGGGTCGGGGGGTGATACGCAGTATTTT.

This sequence joins TRBV3-1 and TRBJ2-1; the match to TRBD2 covers 9 bases. Trimming cost V 4 bases and J 9 bases; bases outside gene matches: 13. The germline V gene encodes CDR1 LGHDT and CDR2 YNNKEL (reference sequence). CDR3 size: 16 residues. The CDR3 sequence is CASSLRGSGGFCEQFF. As DNA, the CDR3 is TGTGCCAGCAGCCTCCGCGGTAGCGGGGGTTTTTGTGAGCAGTTCTTC.

This sequence joins TRBV19 and TRBJ2-7, with 12 bases aligning to TRBD1. From germline, CDR1 is LNHDA and CDR2 SQIVND (reference sequence). V shed 3 bases, J shed 5 bases, and the junction held 5 bases outside the gene matches. The CDR3 runs to 15 residues. Here the CDR3 DNA reads TGTGCCAGTAGTATCGCGGGACAGGGGGCCAACGAGCAGTACTTC. It codes for CASSIAGQGANEQYF.

The chain couples TRBV7-9 to TRBJ2-3, with D tentatively TRBD1 or TRBD2 (6 bases each). The CDR3 has 14 amino acids. The germline V gene encodes CDR1 SEHNR and CDR2 FQNEAQ (reference sequence). V was cut by 1 base and J by 6 bases, with 11 bases left in between. CDR3 loop: CASSLGGAFDTQYF. The CDR3 DNA follows: TGTGCCAGCAGCTTAGGGGGGGCGTTCGATACGCAGTATTTT.

The V gene is TRBV6-5, the J gene TRBJ1-2; weak D call: TRBD1 (6 bases). Germline loops: CDR1 MNHEY, CDR2 SVGAGI. The CDR3 extends over 15 amino acids. V was pared by 0 bases and J by 4 bases, with 12 bases between. The CDR3 reads CASSYSDRRSYGYTF. The CDR3 coding sequence is TGTGCCAGCAGTTACTCTGACAGGCGGAGCTATGGCTACACCTTC.

The chain employs TRBV6-5 and TRBJ2-1, with 14 bases lining up with TRBD2. Germline-derived CDR1 and CDR2 are MNHEY and SVGAGI. The CDR3 extends over 17 amino acids. The V and J ends lost 0 bases and 4 bases, in that order; junction bases with no gene match: 2. In DNA, the CDR3 is TGTGCCAGCAGTTACTCGGGACTAGCGGGGGTATACAATGAGCAGTTCTTC. It yields the protein CASSYSGLAGVYNEQFF.

This chain links TRBV12-3 or TRBV12-4 with TRBJ2-1; TRBD2 matches at 7 bases. The junction had 8 bases not matched to a gene; V was cut back by 6 bases and J by 0 bases. This CDR3 is built from 16 residues. The CDR3 DNA sequence: TGTGCCAGCAGAACCAGCGGGGCTAGCTCCTACAATGAGCAGTTCTTC. Protein: CASRTSGASSYNEQFF.

The chain joins TRBV6-4 to TRBJ1-2, with TRBD1 matching 7 bases. The CDR3 is 14 amino acids. The germline V gene has CDR1 MRHNA and CDR2 SNTAGT. With V trimmed by 6 bases and J by 8 bases, 12 bases remained unmatched. CDR3 in amino acids: CASSRDSSRGGYTF. DNA of the CDR3: TGTGCCAGCAGCCGGGACAGCTCCCGAGGGGGCTACACCTTC.

J is TRBJ1-1 and V is TRBV4-1; D not resolved. This CDR3 has 13 residues. Trimming took off 4 bases at V and 6 bases at J, with 12 bases between the two ends. Germline V gives CDR1 MGHRA, CDR2 YSYEKL. The CDR3 region has the DNA TGCGCCAGCAGCCGGGGAACCAATGCTGAAGCTTTCTTT. The encoded protein is CASSRGTNAEAFF.

V usage is TRBV6-4 and J usage is TRBJ2-1, with TRBD2 matching over 9 bases. CDR3 length: 13 residues. Germline V CDR1 and CDR2: MRHNA, SNTAGT. V was clipped by 11 bases and J by 2 bases; unmatched bases: 4. CDR3 sequence reads: CADSGGPYNEQFF. The CDR3 region has the DNA TGTGCCGATAGCGGGGGACCCTACAATGAGCAGTTCTTC.

The rearrangement uses TRBV29-1 and TRBJ1-1; no clear D gene. The CDR3 has 14 amino acids. The germline V gene has CDR1 SQVTM and CDR2 ANQGSEA. V lost 1 base and J lost 1, with 10 bases in between. The CDR3: CSVEVRLWNTEAFF. The CDR3 DNA follows: TGCAGCGTTGAAGTCCGACTGTGGAACACTGAAGCTTTCTTT.

J is TRBJ2-1 and V is TRBV2; 9 nucleotides match TRBD2. CDR1 is SNHLY and CDR2 is FYNNEI in the germline V gene. J gave up 9 bases and V 8 bases, and 5 bases lay outside the gene matches. This CDR3 has 12 amino acids. The CDR3 DNA is TGTGCCAGCCTGGCGGGGGGGGTTGAGCAGTTCTTC. Amino acids: CASLAGGVEQFF.

This clonotype was seen only once. The rearrangement uses TRBV25-1 and TRBJ2-2, with no clear D. Germline loops: CDR1 MGHDK, CDR2 SYGVNS. The CDR3 loop spans 13 amino acids. V was pared by 4 bases and J by 5 bases, with 8 bases between. CDR3 bases: TGTGCCAGCAGTGGGCAGAGGACCGGGGAGCTGTTTTTT. Translated, it gives CASSGQRTGELFF.

This clonotype was recorded once. The chain joins TRBV12-3 or TRBV12-4 to TRBJ1-1; D not resolved. The CDR3 is made up of 10 amino acids. Between the trimmed V and J ends, which lost 8 bases and 3 bases, there was a span of 4 bases. CDR3 protein: CASGYTEAFF. In nucleotides, the CDR3 is TGTGCCAGCGGGTACACTGAAGCTTTCTTT.

The rearrangement uses TRBV5-5 and TRBJ1-2; D gene uncertain. CDR1 and CDR2 (germline): SGHKS, YYEKEE (reference sequence). Trimming cost V 0 bases and J 8 bases, with 11 bases left between them. This CDR3 is built from 13 residues. The CDR3 sequence is CASSLETAHGYTF. The CDR3 DNA sequence: TGTGCCAGCAGCTTGGAGACGGCGCACGGCTACACCTTC.

The chain recombines TRBV30 with TRBJ1-2, with 7 bases fitting TRBD1. The length of the CDR3 is 14 residues. Looked up from germline, CDR1 is GTSNPN and CDR2 is SVGIG (reference sequence). After removal of 7 bases from V and 8 bases from J, the junction contained 16 bases not matched to a gene. The CDR3 DNA is TGTGCCTCGTTTTGGGAGCAGGGGGATTCGGGCTACACCTTC. Translating gives CASFWEQGDSGYTF.

The chain carries TRBV20-1 and TRBJ1-1; D remains ambiguous. This CDR3 contains 14 residues. V dropped 3 bases and J dropped 0 bases, with 11 bases sitting between them. Germline lookup yields CDR1 DFQATT and CDR2 SNEGSKA (reference sequence). The CDR3 is CSARPSILNTEAFF. For the CDR3, the DNA is TGCAGTGCTAGGCCTAGTATCCTGAACACTGAAGCTTTCTTT.